The sequence of this TCR beta chain was determined in a study of blood T cells in healthy people across ages. It was with a sample-barcoded 5' primer and a J-beta primer mix that a second PCR of roughly 7 to 12 cycles was run. TCRdb passed the 5' RACE reads through MiXCR, listing each CDR3 protein once. The table records roughly 680,000 distinct CDR3 sequences, over 45% of them present only once. CDR3 size: 11 residues. Germline V gene sequence: CDR1 DFQATT, CDR2 SNEGSKA (reference sequence). V shed 8 bases and J shed 8 bases, with 13 bases lying between them. The TCR originated in a woman aged 55 to 70 in good health. The chain recombines TRBV20-1 with TRBJ2-1; D is tentatively TRBD1 or TRBD2 (5 bases each). The sequencing sample was made of blood. CDR3 sequence reads: CSPRVGDEQFF. Here the CDR3 DNA reads TGCAGTCCCCGGGTGGGGGATGAGCAGTTCTTC.